A selection of T cell receptor beta chains follows, all from one sample in a study of cytomegalovirus exposure and HLA in healthy donors. Some clones are missing from TCRdb's copy, which holds only in-frame ones; the method was immunoSEQ multiplex PCR. The table records a few hundred thousand clones, approximately 90% of them present only once. The sequenced sample was PBMCs. These receptors originate from a woman under 30 in good health and CMV-seronegative. Each CDR3 is given with its conserved first and last residue. A D gene is named only where the DNA matches it firmly.

TRBV2,NA,TRBJ1-1,TGTGCCAGCAGTGAGGGTGGACAGTTAAACACTGAAGCTTTCTTT,CASSEGGQLNTEAFF
TRBV5-5,NA,TRBJ2-3,TGTGCCAGCAGCTTGGTGCCGACACGCACAGATACGCAGTATTTT,CASSLVPTRTDTQYF
TRBV19,TRBD2,TRBJ2-7,TGTGCCAGCAACCCTAGCGGGCTAACCTACGAGCAGTACTTC,CASNPSGLTYEQYF
TRBV6-5,NA,TRBJ1-1,TGTGCCAGCAGAGGAACAGGCTACACTGAAGCTTTCTTT,CASRGTGYTEAFF
TRBV2,NA,TRBJ1-5,TGTGCCAGCAGTGGACAGGGCAATCAGCCCCAGCATTTT,CASSGQGNQPQHF
TRBV28,NA,TRBJ1-1,TGTGCCAGCAGTAAATCCAGGGGTTCCACTGAAGCTTTCTTT,CASSKSRGSTEAFF
TRBV30,NA,TRBJ1-5,TGTGCCTGGAGTGTAAACCAGGGCAATTTGCCCCAGCATTTT,CAWSVNQGNLPQHF
TRBV6-6,TRBD1,TRBJ2-7,TGTGCCAGCAGTTCAGGGGGACAGGGGACCCACGAGCAGTACTTC,CASSSGGQGTHEQYF
TRBV23-1,NA,TRBJ1-5,TGCGCCAGCAGTCATGGCAACAATCAGCCCCAGCATTTT,CASSHGNNQPQHF
TRBV11-3,TRBD2,TRBJ2-3,TGTGCCAGCAGCTTAGGTCCCCGGACTAGCGGGACGACAGATACGCAGTATTTT,CASSLGPRTSGTTDTQYF
TRBV7-6,TRBD2,TRBJ2-7,TGTGCCAGCAGCTCCACTCAGGTAGCGGGACCACCCTACGAGCAGTACTTC,CASSSTQVAGPPYEQYF
TRBV6-5,TRBD2,TRBJ2-7,TGTGCCAGCAGTTACGAGGCGGGAGGCTCCTACGAGCAGTACTTC,CASSYEAGGSYEQYF
TRBV29-1,NA,TRBJ2-1,TGCAGCGTTGATGTATACAATGAGCAGTTCTTC,CSVDVYNEQFF
TRBV19,TRBD2,TRBJ2-1,TGTGCCAGTAGTACCCTGGGACTAGCGGACTATGAGCAGTTCTTC,CASSTLGLADYEQFF
TRBV10-1,TRBD2,TRBJ2-2,TGCGCCAGCAGTGCGTTAAAAGGACTAGCGGGAGGTGACACCGGGGAGCTGTTTTTT,CASSALKGLAGGDTGELFF
TRBV28,NA,TRBJ2-1,TGTGCCAGCAGCCCACCCCAGGGGAGGGTACAGTTCTTC,CASSPPQGRVQFF
TRBV11-2,TRBD1,TRBJ2-2,TGTGCCAGCAGCTGCCTCGGCTGCCGGACAGGGGGGCACGGCGGGGAGCTGTTTTTT,CASSCLGCRTGGHGGELFF